This T cell receptor (beta chain) comes out of a study of control samples from healthy donors and cancer patients. This clone has a single count. Looked up from germline, CDR1 is KGHSH and CDR2 is LQKENI. Losses at the gene ends were 4 bases for V and 7 bases for J; bases not matched to a gene: 9. The CDR3 covers 16 residues. Clones were read by immunoSEQ multiplex PCR, and TCRdb kept only the in-frame ones, dropping some. Of some 140,000 clones in the sample, roughly 92% were seen once. The sample consisted of blood. The chain has TRBV18 and TRBJ2-2, with 10 positions matching TRBD1. This sequence was found in a man aged 25 to 40 in good health. CDR3 DNA: TGTGCCAGCTCACTCAGACCGGGACAGGGGATCGGGGAGCTGTTTTTT. It codes for CASSLRPGQGIGELFF.